This TCR beta chain is from a study of CXCR3-negative and CXCR3-positive naive CD8 T cells (dated by TCRdb to about 2019). Regarding the research as a whole: Approximately 130 million TRB reads were obtained in total, roughly 1.5 +/- 0.3 million reads per library. Diversity and physicochemical repertoire analyses were performed on about a dozen donors pooled from two independent experiments. Naive subsets from about five donors and memory cells from 3 donors were included in the TRBV-TRBJ cluster analysis. Here is what the overall study found, with its caveats: Because surface CD5, which is linked to self-reactivity in mice, was comparable between the naive subsets, TCR interaction strength was also inferred from the physicochemical properties of TRB CDR3s. Freshly isolated PBMCs were used for most assays because CXCR3 expression partially decreased after cryopreservation. TRB CDR3s from CXCR3-positive naive cells showed higher hydrophobicity (lower Kidera factor 4), lower energy, and higher strength and volume indices than CXCR3-negative naive cells. TRBV-TRBJ usage was similar between naive CXCR3-negative and CXCR3-positive cells from the same donor, while memory cells showed distinct patterns. Both naive subsets had comparably high repertoire diversity, while memory CD8+ T cells had much lower repertoire diversity.

Sequencing took place on a NextSeq 550. The Human TCR Profiling Kit (MiLaboratory) was used to prepare UMI-labeled 5' RACE TRB cDNA libraries. cDNA synthesis used the entire amount of extracted RNA, and PCR amplification then used the entire amount of cDNA produced. Libraries were prepared in parallel with an identical number of PCR cycles. Processing in the source paper ran as follows. MIGEC and MiXCR extracted about 53,000 +/- 10,000 unique UMI-labeled TRB cDNA molecules per library, requiring at least two reads per UMI. An average of approximately 40,000 +/- 10,000 functional in-frame TRB CDR3 nucleotide clonotypes without stop codons was found per library. Diversity metrics, including normalized Shannon-Wiener and Chao1, were computed in VDJtools after downsampling to 5000 UMI-labeled TRB molecules per sample. For the central five CDR3 residues, VDJtools calculated physicochemical properties weighted by clonotype size, namely interaction energy, strength, volume and Kidera factor 4. Each CDR3 protein sequence appears as one entry after TCRdb reprocessed the reads, and no DNA is included. The V and J calls were determined by TCRdb, not by the authors. For this sample, the table gives about 90,000 distinct CDR3 sequences. Roughly 0.8% of the sample lies in the top ten.

For each CD8+ T cell subset, flow sorting was done in triplicate, and around 300,000 cells per subset went directly into RLT lysis buffer. To keep memory contaminants out, a stringent definition of naive CD8+ T cells was applied: CD45RO-CCR7+CD27+CD95-. Peripheral blood mononuclear cells were isolated from buffy coats using standard density gradient centrifugation. Naive CXCR3-negative and CXCR3-positive CD8+ T cells were flow-sorted on a FACSAria III. Total RNA was extracted from sorted cells with an RNeasy Mini Kit. To note about this clonotype: Its antigen target is currently unknown.

Sequenced: naive CXCR3+ CD8+ T cells from blood. The sample's cell subset or site label is to be understood as: CD45RO-CCR7+CD27+CD95- naive CD8+ T cells expressing CXCR3 (TNR3+). The receptor was derived from a human donor in good health. Some clones in this sample may be carry-over from other donors' samples.

The encoded CDR3 is CASSWRQSPAETQYF. Here the chain combines TRBV27 and TRBJ2-5; TCRdb selects TRBD2, and the lack of DNA leaves this call unchecked. Per the germline V gene (reference sequence), MNHEY is the CDR1 and SMNVEV is the CDR2. The CDR3 contains 15 residues, cysteine and phenylalanine counted. This entry has no DNA.